The entry below gives a single T cell receptor (beta chain) sequence along with its context. This entry comes from a study of cytomegalovirus exposure and HLA in healthy donors. Per germline, CDR1 SGHRS and CDR2 YFSETQ. The length of the CDR3 is 14 residues. With 10 bases clipped from V and 4 bases from J, the junction kept 9 bases outside the gene matches. PCR amplification relied on 60 Vbeta primers (plus 13 Jbeta primers). Profiled with immunoSEQ multiplex PCR; TCRdb holds only in-frame clones, not every one. The sample records about 160,000 clones, approximately 76% being singletons. The chain has TRBV5-1 and TRBJ2-2; 8 bases line up with TRBD1. This sequence was found in a female donor in good health and CMV-seronegative. The material sequenced was PBMCs. This chain's CDR3 is CASRQGASTGELFF. DNA for the CDR3: TGCGCCTCGAGGCAGGGGGCGAGCACCGGGGAGCTGTTTTTT.